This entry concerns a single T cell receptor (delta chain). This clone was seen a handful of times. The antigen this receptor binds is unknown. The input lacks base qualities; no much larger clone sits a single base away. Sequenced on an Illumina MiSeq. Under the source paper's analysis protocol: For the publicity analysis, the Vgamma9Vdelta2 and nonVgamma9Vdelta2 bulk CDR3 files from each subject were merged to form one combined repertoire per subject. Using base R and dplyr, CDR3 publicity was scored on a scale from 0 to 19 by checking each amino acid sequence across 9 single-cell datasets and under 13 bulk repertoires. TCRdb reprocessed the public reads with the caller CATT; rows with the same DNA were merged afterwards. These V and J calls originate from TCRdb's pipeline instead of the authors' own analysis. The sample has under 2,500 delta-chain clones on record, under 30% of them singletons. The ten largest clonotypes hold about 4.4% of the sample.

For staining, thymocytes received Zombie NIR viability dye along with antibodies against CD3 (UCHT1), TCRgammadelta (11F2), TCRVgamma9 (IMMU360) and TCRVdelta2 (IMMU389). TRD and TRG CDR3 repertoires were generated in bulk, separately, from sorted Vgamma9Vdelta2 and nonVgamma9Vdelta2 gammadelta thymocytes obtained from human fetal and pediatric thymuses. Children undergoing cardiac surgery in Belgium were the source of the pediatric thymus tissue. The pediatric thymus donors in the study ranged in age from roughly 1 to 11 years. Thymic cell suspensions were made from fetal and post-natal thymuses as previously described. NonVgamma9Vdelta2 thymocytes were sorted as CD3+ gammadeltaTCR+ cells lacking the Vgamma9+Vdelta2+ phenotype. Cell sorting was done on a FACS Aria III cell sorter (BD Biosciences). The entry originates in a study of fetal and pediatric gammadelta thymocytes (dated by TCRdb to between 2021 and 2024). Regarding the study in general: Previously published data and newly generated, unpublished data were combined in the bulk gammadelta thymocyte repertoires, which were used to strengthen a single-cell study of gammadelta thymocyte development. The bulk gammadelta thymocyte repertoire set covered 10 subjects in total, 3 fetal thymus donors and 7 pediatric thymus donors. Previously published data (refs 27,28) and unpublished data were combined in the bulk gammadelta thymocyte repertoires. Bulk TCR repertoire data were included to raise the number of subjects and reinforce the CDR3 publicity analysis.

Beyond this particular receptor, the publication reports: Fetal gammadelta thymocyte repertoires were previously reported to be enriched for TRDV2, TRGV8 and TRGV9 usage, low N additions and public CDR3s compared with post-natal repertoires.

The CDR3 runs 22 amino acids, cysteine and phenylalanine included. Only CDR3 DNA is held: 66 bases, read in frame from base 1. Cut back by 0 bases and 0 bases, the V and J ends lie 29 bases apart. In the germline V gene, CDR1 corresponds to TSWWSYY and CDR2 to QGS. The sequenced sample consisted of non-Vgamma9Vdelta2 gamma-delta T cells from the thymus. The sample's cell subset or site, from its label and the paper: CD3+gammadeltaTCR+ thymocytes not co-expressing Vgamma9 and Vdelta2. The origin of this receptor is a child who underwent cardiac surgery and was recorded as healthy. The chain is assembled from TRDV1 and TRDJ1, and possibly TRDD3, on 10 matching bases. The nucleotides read TGTGCTCTTGGGGAACTACCCTTCCTACGATTGGGGGATACTCCCCACACCGATAAACTCATCTTT. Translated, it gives CALGELPFLRLGDTPHTDKLIF.